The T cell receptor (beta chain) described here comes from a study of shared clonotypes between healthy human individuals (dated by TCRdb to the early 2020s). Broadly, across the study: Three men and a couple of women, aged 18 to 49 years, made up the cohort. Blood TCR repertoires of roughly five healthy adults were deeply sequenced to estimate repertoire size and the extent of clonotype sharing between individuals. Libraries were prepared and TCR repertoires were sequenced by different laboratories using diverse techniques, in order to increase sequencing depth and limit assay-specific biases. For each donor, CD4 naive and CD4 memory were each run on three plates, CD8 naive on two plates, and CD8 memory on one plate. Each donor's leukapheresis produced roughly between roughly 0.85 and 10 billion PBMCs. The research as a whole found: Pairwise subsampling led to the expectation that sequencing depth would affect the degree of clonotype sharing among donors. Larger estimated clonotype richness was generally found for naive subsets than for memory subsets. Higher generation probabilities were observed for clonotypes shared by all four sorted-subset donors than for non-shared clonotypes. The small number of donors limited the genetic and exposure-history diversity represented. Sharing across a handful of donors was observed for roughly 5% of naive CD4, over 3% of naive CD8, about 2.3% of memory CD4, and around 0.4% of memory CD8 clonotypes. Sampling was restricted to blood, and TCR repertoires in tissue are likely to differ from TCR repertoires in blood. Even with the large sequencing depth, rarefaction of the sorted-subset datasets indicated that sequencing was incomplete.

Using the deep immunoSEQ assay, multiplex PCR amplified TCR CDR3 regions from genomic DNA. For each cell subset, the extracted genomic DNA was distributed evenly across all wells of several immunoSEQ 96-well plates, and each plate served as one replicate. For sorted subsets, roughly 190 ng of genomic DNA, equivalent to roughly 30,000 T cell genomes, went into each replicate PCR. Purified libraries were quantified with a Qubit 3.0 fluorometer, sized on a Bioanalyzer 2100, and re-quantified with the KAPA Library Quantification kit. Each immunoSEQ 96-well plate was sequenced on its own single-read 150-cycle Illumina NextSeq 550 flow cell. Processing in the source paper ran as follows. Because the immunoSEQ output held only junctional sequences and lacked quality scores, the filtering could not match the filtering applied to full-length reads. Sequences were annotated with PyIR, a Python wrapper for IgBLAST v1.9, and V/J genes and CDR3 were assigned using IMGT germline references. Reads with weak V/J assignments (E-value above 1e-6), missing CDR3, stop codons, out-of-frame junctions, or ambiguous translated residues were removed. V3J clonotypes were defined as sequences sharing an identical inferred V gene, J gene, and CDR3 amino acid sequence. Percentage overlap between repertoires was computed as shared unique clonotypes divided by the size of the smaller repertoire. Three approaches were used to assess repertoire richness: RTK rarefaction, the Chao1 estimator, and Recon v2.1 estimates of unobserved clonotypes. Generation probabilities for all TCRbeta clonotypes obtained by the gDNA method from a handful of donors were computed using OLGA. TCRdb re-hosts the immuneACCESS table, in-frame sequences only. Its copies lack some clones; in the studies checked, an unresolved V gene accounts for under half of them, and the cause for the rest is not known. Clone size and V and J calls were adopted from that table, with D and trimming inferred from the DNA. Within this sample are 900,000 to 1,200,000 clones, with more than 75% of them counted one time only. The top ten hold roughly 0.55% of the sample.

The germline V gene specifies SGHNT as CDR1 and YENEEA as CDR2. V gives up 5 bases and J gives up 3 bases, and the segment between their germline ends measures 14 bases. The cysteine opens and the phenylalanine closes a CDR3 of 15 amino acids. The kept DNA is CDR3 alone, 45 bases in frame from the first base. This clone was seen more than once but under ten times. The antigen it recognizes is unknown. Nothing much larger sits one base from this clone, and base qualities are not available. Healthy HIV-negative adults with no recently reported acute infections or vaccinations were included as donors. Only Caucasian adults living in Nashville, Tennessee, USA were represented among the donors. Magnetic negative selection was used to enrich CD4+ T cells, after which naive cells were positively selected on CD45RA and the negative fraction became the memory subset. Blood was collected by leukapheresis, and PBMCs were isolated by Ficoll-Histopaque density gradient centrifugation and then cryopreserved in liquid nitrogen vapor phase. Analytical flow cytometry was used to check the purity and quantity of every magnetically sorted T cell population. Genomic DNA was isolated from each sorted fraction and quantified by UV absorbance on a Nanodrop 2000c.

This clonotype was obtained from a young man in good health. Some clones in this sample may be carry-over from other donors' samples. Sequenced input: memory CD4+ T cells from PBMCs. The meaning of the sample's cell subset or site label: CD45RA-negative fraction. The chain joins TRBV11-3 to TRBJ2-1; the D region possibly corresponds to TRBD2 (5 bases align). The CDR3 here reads CASSQFSSDYNEQFF. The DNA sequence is TGTGCCAGCAGCCAGTTCAGTAGCGACTACAATGAGCAGTTCTTC.